This paragraph reports one TCR beta chain. The target antigen is unknown. Looked up from germline, CDR1 is LNHDA and CDR2 is SQIVND (reference sequence). The CDR3 consists of 17 residues. Trimming stripped 3 bases from V and 2 bases from J, with 16 bases between. With 10-nucleotide random UMIs, 5'RACE was used to make the cDNA. One entry per CDR3 protein, called by TCRdb with MiXCR from the 5' RACE reads. The sample comprises some 60,000 distinct CDR3 sequences, more than 8% of which are singletons, and under 15% rests with the top ten. The data stem from a study of neurological immune-mediated disorders. General study results and limits: Across subjects, no CDR3 amino acid sequence appeared in expanded clones of more than one subject, a finding that suggested private repertoires in all groups. Whereas HTLV-1-associated myelopathy showed the most TCR clonal expansion, multiple sclerosis showed the least, with levels below those of healthy controls.

This sample's time point: longitudinal time-point 2. Preparation of the unsorted libraries drew on 2 million PBMCs stored at -80 C. The chain combines TRBV19 with TRBJ2-2, with D possibly TRBD1 on 6 matching bases. Sequencing used PBMCs. The sequence was collected from a man aged 25 to 45 in good health. CDR3 in DNA: TGTGCCAGTAGTATGCCAAATGGGGGCCGCAACACCGGGGAGCTGTTTTTT. Translating gives CASSMPNGGRNTGELFF.